This section outlines one T cell receptor beta chain sequence together with its context. The data belong to a study of cytomegalovirus exposure and HLA in healthy donors. PCR employed 60 Vbeta and 13 Jbeta primers. The method was immunoSEQ multiplex PCR; TCRdb's version includes in-frame clones alone and lacks a portion of them. The sample lists about 150,000 clones, 76% occurring once. Between the trimmed V and J ends, which lost 3 bases and 6 bases, there was a span of 15 bases. Germline CDR1 and CDR2: SGHAT and FQNNGV. This CDR3 is 14 amino acids long. Sequenced input: PBMCs. The genes are TRBV11-2 and TRBJ2-7; possibly TRBD1 for D (6 bases). The TCR originated in a woman aged 35 to 49 in good health and CMV-seronegative. This CDR3 is CASSFLDRLGEQYF. CDR3 coding DNA: TGTGCCAGCAGCTTCCTCGACAGGTTGGGCGAGCAGTACTTC.